The 30 T cell receptor beta chains in this list originate from one sample, sequenced in a study of breast tumors, draining lymph nodes, adjacent tissues. Samples came from axillary lymph nodes draining the breast cancer. One entry per CDR3 protein, called by TCRdb with MiXCR from the multiplex PCR reads. The sample has fewer than 200,000 distinct CDR3 sequences; roughly 30% are singletons. Sequencing used axillary lymph node tissue. The receptor set was obtained from a female donor with breast cancer. Some clones in this sample may be carry-over from other donors' samples.

As for this clonotype: A much bigger clone sits one base away, suggesting this may be a read error. The chain couples TRBV18 to TRBJ2-7; D uncertain. The ends were cut back, 0 bases at V and 5 bases at J, with 8 bases in the middle. CDR1 and CDR2 from the germline V gene are KGHSH and LQKENI. The CDR3 extends over 13 amino acids. The DNA for the CDR3 is TGTGCCAGCTCACCACCGACTGGGGACGAGCAGTACTTC. The encoded protein is CASSPPTGDEQYF.

This clonotype was counted a single time. One end of the junction fails to match germline, which may point to a read error. V and J are TRBV5-1 and TRBJ2-6; D uncertain. CDR1 and CDR2 (germline): SGHRS, YFSETQ. The CDR3 loop spans 13 amino acids. The CDR3 DNA sequence: TGTGCCAGCAGCGTAGTTGGGGCCAACGTCCTGACTTTC. Its translation is CASSVVGANVLTF.

The chain combines TRBV11-2 with TRBJ2-6; TRBD1 is a possible D gene (5 bases). Germline V gene data show CDR1 as SGHAT and CDR2 as FQNNGV. The CDR3 totals 14 residues. V was pared by 5 bases and J by 3 bases, with 8 bases between. The CDR3 reads CASSQQGGANVLTF. The DNA of the CDR3 is TGTGCCAGCAGCCAGCAGGGTGGGGCCAACGTCCTGACTTTC.

The rearrangement uses TRBV7-8 and TRBJ1-1; D is uncertain. The CDR3 contains 12 residues. Germline values: CDR1 SGHVS, CDR2 FQNEAQ. V was shortened by 4 bases and J by 11 bases, with 14 bases between the two germline ends. The CDR3 region has the DNA TGTGCCAGCAGCTCCTCGGGGAGGGAGGCTTTCTTT. It specifies CASSSSGREAFF.

A few counts support this clonotype. The CDR3 does not close with the conserved phenylalanine or tryptophan, likely indicating a read error. No DNA is shown, since the ends of the CDR3 on it are uncertain; the CDR3 is the one TCRdb lists. The J gene is TRBJ2-6, the V gene TRBV7-3; the table's TRBD1 call for D was not verified on the DNA. Germline V gene lookup returns CDR1 SGHTA and CDR2 FQGTGA. The CDR3 is 15 amino acids in total, end residues counted. The chain's CDR3 is CASSSQGAGANVLPL.

This clonotype was picked up many times. V usage is TRBV20-1 and J usage is TRBJ2-7; D not certain. Germline V gene data show CDR1 as DFQATT and CDR2 as SNEGSKA (reference sequence). The germline V and J ends were trimmed by 1 base and 0 bases, with 13 bases remaining between them. The CDR3 loop spans 15 amino acids. In DNA, the CDR3 is TGCAGTGCTAGAGGAGTCCACCTGAGCTCCTACGAGCAGTACTTC. Translation gives CSARGVHLSSYEQYF.

The table lists this clonotype with many counts. Its ends do not fully match the called genes, so a read error is possible. The CDR3 DNA reads TGTGCTAGCAGACTCGGGAGTGGAGAGACCCAGTACTTC. Translation: CASRLGSGETQYF. This chain connects TRBV7-7 to TRBJ2-5; TRBD2 is a possible D gene (6 bases). The CDR3 spans 13 residues. Germline CDR1 SSHAT, CDR2 FNYEAQ (reference sequence).

The chain links TRBV9 to TRBJ1-2; 9 nucleotides match TRBD1. V lost 4 bases, J lost 6 bases, and 7 bases stayed unmatched. The CDR3 loop spans 14 amino acids. Germline V gene lookup returns CDR1 SGDLS and CDR2 YYNGEE. The CDR3 nucleotides are TGTGCCAGCAGCACCCGGGACAGGGACAATGGCTACACCTTC. Translating gives CASSTRDRDNGYTF.

Concerning this clonotype: A junction boundary mismatches the germline segment, possibly from a read error. The V and J genes are TRBV5-6 and TRBJ2-6, with 9 bases lining up with TRBD1. CDR1 is SGHDT and CDR2 is YYEEEE in the germline V gene. The CDR3 is made up of 13 amino acids. CDR3 nucleotides: TGTGCCAGCAGCTGGGACAGGGTGAACACTGAAGCTTTC. Encoded protein: CASSWDRVNTEAF.

Of note for this clonotype: A clone one base away is much larger, so this may be a read error. The chain is built from TRBV7-9 and TRBJ1-2; D is ambiguous. The CDR3 covers 16 residues. CDR1 is SEHNR and CDR2 is FQNEAQ in the germline V gene (reference sequence). This CDR3 is CASSLPGYDVPLGHTF. The CDR3 DNA is TGTGCCAGCAGCTTACCGGGCTACGACGTTCCCCTTGGCCACACCTTC.

This clonotype appeared many times. V and J are TRBV5-8 and TRBJ2-3, with 10 bases fitting TRBD2. The CDR3 runs 16 residues. The junction had 6 bases not matched to a gene; V was cut back by 4 bases and J by 1 base. Germline assignment: CDR1 SGHTS and CDR2 YDEGEE. The CDR3 DNA reads TGTGCCAGCAGCACACTAGCGGGGACGCGCACAGATACGCAGTATTTT. Encoded protein: CASSTLAGTRTDTQYF.

This clonotype has a count of ten or more. The rearrangement uses TRBV11-1 and TRBJ2-7; 8 bases are a match to TRBD1. Germline CDR1 SGHAT, CDR2 FQDESV (reference sequence). CDR3 size: 17 residues. V lost 1 base and J lost 2; bases outside the gene matches: 10. In DNA form, the CDR3 reads TGTGCCAGCAGCTTAGGGGCTGGGACAGGCTGGACCTACGAGCAGTACTTC. Translation gives CASSLGAGTGWTYEQYF.

This clonotype was detected ten times or more. The chain recombines TRBV30 with TRBJ1-6; tentative D call: TRBD1 (6 bases). Between the trimmed V and J ends, which lost 2 bases and 7 bases, there was a span of 15 bases. Germline CDR1 and CDR2: GTSNPN and SVGIG (reference sequence). The CDR3 totals 15 residues. CDR3 protein: CAWSPRGTNNSPLHF. The CDR3 DNA is TGTGCCTGGAGTCCCCGGGGGACAAACAATTCACCCCTCCACTTT.

Ten or more counts support this clonotype. The rearrangement uses TRBV6-1 and TRBJ1-4; D is perhaps TRBD1 (5 bases). The CDR3 is made up of 14 amino acids. Germline lookup yields CDR1 MNHNS and CDR2 SASEGT. V was pared by 5 bases and J by 7 bases, with 14 bases between. The DNA for the CDR3 is TGTGCCAGCAGTCCCGCAGGGAGGGGTGAAAAACTGTTTTTT. This translates into CASSPAGRGEKLFF.

There are a few counts of this clonotype. V and J are TRBV20-1 and TRBJ1-5; tentatively, D is TRBD1 (5 bases). Germline V gene sequence: CDR1 DFQATT, CDR2 SNEGSKA (reference sequence). Between the trimmed V and J ends, which lost 4 bases and 4 bases, there was a span of 14 bases. The CDR3 is 14 amino acids. The CDR3 loop reads CSAKRSDTNQPQHF. The DNA for the CDR3 is TGCAGTGCTAAAAGGTCGGACACAAATCAGCCCCAGCATTTT.

This clonotype has a count of ten or more. This rearrangement joins TRBV19 to TRBJ2-2, with D possibly called TRBD1 or TRBD2 (5 bases each). Germline CDR1 reads LNHDA; CDR2 reads SQIVND (reference sequence). The ends were cut back, 3 bases at V and 7 bases at J, with 15 bases in the middle. The length of the CDR3 is 15 residues. The CDR3 loop reads CASSIPKGSGGELFF. The CDR3 coding sequence is TGTGCCAGTAGTATTCCCAAGGGGAGCGGCGGGGAGCTGTTTTTT.

This clonotype was detected only a few times. The V and J genes are TRBV6-2 or TRBV6-3 and TRBJ2-5; D might be TRBD1 (6 bases). V dropped 6 bases and J dropped 3 bases, with 20 bases sitting between them. CDR1 and CDR2 from the germline V gene are MNHEY and SVGEGT. The CDR3 consists of 16 residues. The CDR3 here is CASRWLQGSGEETQYF. The CDR3 region has the DNA TGTGCCAGCAGATGGCTCCAGGGGTCTGGTGAAGAGACCCAGTACTTC.

In this sample, this clonotype turned up many times. The V and J genes are TRBV5-8 and TRBJ1-5; possible D gene TRBD1, 5 bases. Trimming pared 4 bases from V and 5 bases from J, leaving 7 bases between. The CDR3 length is 12 residues. CDR1 and CDR2 (germline): SGHTS, YDEGEE. The CDR3 nucleotides read TGTGCCAGCAGCGACAGTTATCAGCCCCAGCATTTT. Residues: CASSDSYQPQHF. Complete variable domain (other parts from reference TRBV5-8 and TRBJ1-5): EAGVTQSPTHLIKTRGQQATLRCSPISGHTSVYWYQQALGLGLQFLLWYDEGEERNRGNFPPRFSGRQFPNYSSELNVNALELEDSALYLCASSDSYQPQHFGDGTRLSIL.

The V gene is TRBV15, the J gene TRBJ2-3; D is ambiguous. There are 17 residues in the CDR3. V lost 3 bases and J 5 bases, leaving 21 bases between the germline ends. Germline CDR1 and CDR2: LNHNV and YYDKDF (reference sequence). The CDR3 region has the DNA TGTGCCACCAGCAGTGAAGCGCTGGTAGCTGGGATAGATACGCAGTATTTT. Translating gives CATSSEALVAGIDTQYF.

At least ten counts were recorded for this clonotype. The chain links TRBV20-1 to TRBJ1-4; D gene unclear. V gave up 3 bases and J gave up 6 bases, with 5 bases separating them. The CDR3 loop spans 11 amino acids. Germline values: CDR1 DFQATT, CDR2 SNEGSKA (reference sequence). CDR3 sequence (DNA): TGCAGTGCTAGGTTGTATGAAAAACTGTTTTTT. Its translation is CSARLYEKLFF.

This chain connects TRBV7-2 to TRBJ2-5; D not resolved. Trimming pared 5 bases from V and 0 bases from J, leaving 22 bases between. The CDR3 runs to 18 residues. CDR1 is SGHTA, CDR2 FQGNSA, per germline. The CDR3 reads CASSLSPRSDRYQETQYF. CDR3 in DNA: TGTGCCAGCAGCCTAAGTCCTCGGTCGGATCGATACCAAGAGACCCAGTACTTC. Full variable domain (rest looked up from reference TRBV7-2 and TRBJ2-5): GAGVSQSPSNKVTEKGKDVELRCDPISGHTALYWYRQSLGQGLEFLIYFQGNSAPDKSGLPSDRFSAERTGGSVSTLTIQRTQQEDSAVYLCASSLSPRSDRYQETQYFGPGTRLLVL.

This clonotype was seen repeatedly, ten times or more. The V and J genes are TRBV20-1 and TRBJ2-3; D may be TRBD2 (5 bases). Germline V gene sequence: CDR1 DFQATT, CDR2 SNEGSKA (reference sequence). The CDR3 has 18 amino acids. The V end was cut by 0 bases, the J end by 3 bases, with 22 bases between. The CDR3 protein is CSARDLGVGARGTDTQYF. Here the CDR3 DNA reads TGCAGTGCTAGAGATCTCGGGGTTGGAGCTAGAGGTACAGATACGCAGTATTTT.

V gene TRBV20-1 combines with J gene TRBJ2-1; TRBD2 matches at 11 bases. Germline V gene data show CDR1 as DFQATT and CDR2 as SNEGSKA (reference sequence). The CDR3 has 16 amino acids. The CDR3 here is CSLGVAGGPVYNEQFF. Written as DNA, the CDR3 is TGCAGCTTAGGGGTAGCGGGAGGGCCGGTATACAATGAGCAGTTCTTC.

Details on this clonotype: The CDR3 ends on some other residue instead of the conserved phenylalanine or tryptophan, so this is likely a read error. The limits of the CDR3 on the DNA are not certain, so only TCRdb's listed CDR3 is given. The rearrangement uses TRBV9 and TRBJ2-2. The germline gives CDR1 SGDLS, CDR2 YYNGEE. The CDR3 has 14 residues if both end residues are counted. The CDR3 is CASSVGSYTGELSS.

This clonotype has at least ten counts. This chain uses TRBV6-6 with TRBJ2-3; no clear D. V lost 6 bases and J 7 bases, leaving 8 bases between the germline ends. The germline V gene has CDR1 MNHNY and CDR2 SVGAGI (reference sequence). The CDR3 is 11 amino acids. CDR3 coding DNA: TGTGCCAGCAGCCCCGGCCATACGCAGTATTTT. It codes for CASSPGHTQYF.

The chain links TRBV11-2 to TRBJ1-3, with a weak D call TRBD1 (5 bases). This CDR3 is 15 amino acids long. Germline assignment: CDR1 SGHAT and CDR2 FQNNGV. V shed 6 bases and J shed 2 bases, with 14 bases lying between them. The CDR3 is CASSLPAGPGNTIYF. CDR3 DNA sequence: TGTGCCAGCAGTCTACCCGCGGGGCCTGGAAACACCATATATTTT.

The rearrangement links TRBV28 to TRBJ1-5; tentative D call: TRBD1 (5 bases). From germline, CDR1 is MDHEN and CDR2 SYDVKM. The germline V and J ends were trimmed by 6 bases and 3 bases, with 9 bases remaining between them. The CDR3 runs to 13 residues. CDR3 coding DNA: TGTGCCAGCAGGACAGTTTACAATCAGCCCCAGCATTTT. Residues: CASRTVYNQPQHF.

J is TRBJ1-5 and V is TRBV20-1, with D possibly matching TRBD1 (6 bases). The CDR3 extends over 13 amino acids. Trimming removed 3 bases at V and 7 bases at J, with 13 bases between. Germline assignment: CDR1 DFQATT and CDR2 SNEGSKA (reference sequence). CDR3 amino acids: CSASRGFYQPQHF. The DNA for the CDR3 is TGCAGTGCTAGTAGGGGGTTTTACCAGCCCCAGCATTTT.

Many counts were recorded for this clonotype. The gene calls are TRBV11-1 and TRBJ2-1; D uncertain. This CDR3 comprises 11 residues. Trimming left V 5 bases short and J 4 bases short, with 3 bases between. Germline lookup yields CDR1 SGHAT and CDR2 FQDESV (reference sequence). The CDR3 is CASSGYNEQFF. DNA of the CDR3: TGTGCCAGCAGCGGGTACAATGAGCAGTTCTTC.

This clonotype was picked up a small number of times. The rearrangement links TRBV29-1 to TRBJ2-1, with D unresolved. The CDR3 spans 13 residues. CDR1 and CDR2 (germline): SQVTM, ANQGSEA. Trimming stripped 7 bases from V and 0 bases from J, with 10 bases between. The CDR3 is CSAWTSSYNEQFF. The DNA for the CDR3 is TGCAGCGCTTGGACGAGCTCCTACAATGAGCAGTTCTTC.